The source of this T cell receptor (beta chain) is a study of identical twins. The germline CDR1 and CDR2 sequences are SEHNR and FQNEAQ (reference sequence). V lost 3 bases to trimming and J lost 3 bases; unmatched junction nucleotides: 8. The CDR3 contains 15 residues. TCRdb analysed the 5' RACE reads with MiXCR anew, one entry per CDR3 protein. Of around 510,000 distinct CDR3 sequences in the sample, more than 13% were seen once. All of the donors were Caucasians in good health. This sample also appeared in a second study, on yellow fever vaccine responses in identical twins.

Source material: CD4+ T cells sorted from blood. V usage is TRBV7-9 and J usage is TRBJ2-7; the match to TRBD2 covers 7 bases. This receptor was identified in a woman aged 18-29 years in good health. The chain's CDR3 is CASSFGSGINYEQYF. Here the CDR3 DNA reads TGTGCCAGCAGCTTCGGAAGCGGGATCAACTACGAGCAGTACTTC.